The clone carrying this T cell receptor beta chain was seen a few times. The sample originates from a study of blood T cell repertoires in COVID-19. Across the whole study: The United States, Italy and Spain supplied acute and convalescent COVID-19 samples. PBMCs, B-cell-depleted T cells, or T cells were the source of the cDNA or gDNA that made up the material.

A Seattle source enrolled patients during active infection and followed them longitudinally. The CDR3 loop spans 15 amino acids. V lost 5 bases and J lost 5; bases outside the gene matches: 1. Germline values: CDR1 LNHDA, CDR2 SQIVND (reference sequence). Per the original data handling: Estimation of nucleated cell counts relied on the amplification of reference gene primers. Only in-frame clones appear in the TCRdb table, and some are missing; sequencing was by immunoSEQ multiplex PCR. V and J calls and clone size come straight from that table; D and trimming were deduced from the DNA. The sample carries about 87,000 clones, roughly 88% recorded once.

The TCR sequence derives from a woman of 80 years or more with COVID-19, enrolled during active disease. The chain recombines TRBV19 with TRBJ2-1; 15 nucleotides line up with TRBD2. Material: peripheral blood. CDR3 DNA sequence: TGTGCCAGTAGTGGACTAGCGGGGGGGCACAATGAGCAGTTCTTC. Translating gives CASSGLAGGHNEQFF.